This T cell receptor beta chain was captured in a study of relationships among human T cell subsets. Germline V gene lookup returns CDR1 MNHEY and CDR2 SMNVEV (reference sequence). The length of the CDR3 is 13 residues. V shed 5 bases and J 10 bases; nucleotides not matched to a gene: 8. In regard to this clonotype: Its antigen is still unknown.

From mRNA, alpha and beta CDR3 regions were amplified using semiquantitative ARM-PCR. Tagged nested gene-specific primers were used first, then communal superprimers amplified exponentially. TCRdb independently ran MiXCR on the multiplex PCR reads; one entry per CDR3 protein. The repertoire consists of about 14,000 distinct CDR3 sequences, with about 60% occurring once and the leading ten covering approximately 2.3%. Whole-study findings and limits: Th1, Th2 and regulatory T cells shared many CDR3 sequences.

Anti-CD25 beads selected CD4+CD25+ regulatory T cells from positively selected CD4+ cells. Subset-specific monoclonal antibody beads were used to isolate T cell subsets. This chain links TRBV27 with TRBJ2-1, with 7 bases matching TRBD1. The TCR was taken from a man in his forties in good health. The sequenced sample consisted of Tregs sorted from blood. The CDR3 bases are TGTGCCAGCAGTCCGCGACAGGGCGGCGAGCAGTTCTTC. Translated, it gives CASSPRQGGEQFF.